These 23 T cell receptor beta chains share one sample of origin, sequenced in a study of blood T cell repertoires in COVID-19. Generated by immunoSEQ multiplex PCR, the TCRdb table keeps only in-frame clones and is missing some. Among more than 70,000 clones listed, 82% were seen once. Sample: peripheral blood. The receptors here all came from a woman aged 70-85 years with acute or convalescent COVID-19.

The CDR3 loop is CASSVLTGGNTGELFF. CDR3 in DNA: TGTGCCAGCAGCGTACTGACAGGGGGCAACACCGGGGAGCTGTTTTTT. V and J are TRBV11-2 and TRBJ2-2; TRBD1 matches 10 bases. With 5 bases clipped from V and 2 bases from J, the junction kept 5 bases outside the gene matches. The CDR3 covers 16 residues. Germline V gene sequence: CDR1 SGHAT, CDR2 FQNNGV. Filled out from reference TRBV11-2 and TRBJ2-2, the complete variable domain reads EAGVAQSPRYKIIEKRQSVAFWCNPISGHATLYWYQQILGQGPKLLIQFQNNGVVDDSQLPKDRFSAERLKGVDSTLKIQPAKLEDSAVYLCASSVLTGGNTGELFFGEGSRLTVL.

The chain carries TRBV2 and TRBJ2-1; TRBD2 agrees at 11 bases. In germline, CDR1 is SNHLY, CDR2 FYNNEI. The V gene end was trimmed by 4 bases and the J gene end by 4 bases; junction bases not matched to a gene: 3. CDR3 length equals 15 residues. CDR3 nucleotides: TGTGCCAGCAGTGGACGGACTAGCGGGTACAATGAGCAGTTCTTC. Its protein product is CASSGRTSGYNEQFF.

The chain is built from TRBV5-5 and TRBJ2-7, with 7 nucleotides matching TRBD1. Trimming at V came to 5 bases and at J to 2 bases, leaving 4 bases not matched to a gene. CDR3 length equals 13 residues. Germline assignment: CDR1 SGHKS and CDR2 YYEKEE (reference sequence). The CDR3 loop is CASRPGQTYEQYF. DNA for the CDR3: TGTGCCAGCAGACCGGGACAGACCTACGAGCAGTACTTC.

The CDR3 is CSVEGRERYEQYF. DNA of the CDR3: TGCAGCGTTGAGGGGAGGGAACGCTACGAGCAGTACTTC. The chain joins TRBV29-1 to TRBJ2-7; 7 bases map to TRBD2. Trimming cost V 3 bases and J 3 bases; bases outside gene matches: 5. Germline V gene data show CDR1 as SQVTM and CDR2 as ANQGSEA. CDR3 length: 13 residues.

The rearrangement uses TRBV6-1 and TRBJ2-2, with a possible D match to TRBD1 (6 bases). The germline V and J ends were trimmed by 2 bases and 7 bases, with 17 bases remaining between them. The CDR3 runs 16 residues. Germline CDR1 reads MNHNS; CDR2 reads SASEGT. In DNA, the CDR3 is TGTGCCAGCAGTGAAAGGCCAGGGGTCCGTGGCGGGGAGCTGTTTTTT. This encodes CASSERPGVRGGELFF.

Written as DNA, the CDR3 is TGTGCCAGCAGTTTAGGCGGCTCCTACAATGAGCAGTTCTTC. Translation gives CASSLGGSYNEQFF. The chain has TRBV27 and TRBJ2-1; D is undetermined. The V gene lost 2 bases and the J gene lost 0 bases, with 5 bases spanning the gap. The CDR3 runs 14 residues. Germline V gives CDR1 MNHEY, CDR2 SMNVEV (reference sequence).

The chain recombines TRBV5-5 with TRBJ2-3; a possible D gene is TRBD2 (6 bases). CDR1 is SGHKS and CDR2 is YYEKEE in the germline V gene (reference sequence). The CDR3 consists of 12 residues. V was shortened by 7 bases and J by 4 bases, with 10 bases between the two germline ends. The CDR3 coding sequence is TGTGCCAGCCGCTGGGGGGCAGATACGCAGTATTTT. As protein: CASRWGADTQYF.

The V and J genes are TRBV7-9 and TRBJ1-1, with D possibly matching TRBD1 (6 bases). The CDR3 loop spans 13 amino acids. The V gene lost 6 bases and the J gene lost 5 bases, with 13 bases spanning the gap. Germline V gene data show CDR1 as SEHNR and CDR2 as FQNEAQ (reference sequence). The CDR3 nucleotides are TGTGCCAGCAGTCAAGACAGGTGGACTGAAGCTTTCTTT. Its translation is CASSQDRWTEAFF.

The chain combines TRBV24-1 with TRBJ2-4; D is perhaps TRBD1 (5 bases). Germline V CDR1 and CDR2: KGHDR, SFDVKD. The ends were cut back, 9 bases at V and 8 bases at J, with 28 bases in the middle. This CDR3 comprises 17 residues. CDR3 in DNA: TGTGCCACCTCGGACCGCGCAGGGCGATTGTATTTGGACATTCAGTACTTC. This sequence encodes CATSDRAGRLYLDIQYF.

This clone came up a few times. This chain connects TRBV6-1 to TRBJ1-6; 8 nucleotides align to TRBD1. The CDR3 extends over 16 amino acids. J lost 6 bases, V lost 4 bases, and 8 bases had no gene match. CDR1 and CDR2 (germline): MNHNS, SASEGT. The CDR3 region has the DNA TGTGCCAGCAGTGGCCAGGGGGCCGGGGTTAATTCACCCCTCCACTTT. Protein: CASSGQGAGVNSPLHF.

V usage is TRBV6-6 and J usage is TRBJ1-5; 11 bases agree with TRBD1. V gave up 6 bases and J gave up 6 bases; unmatched junction bases: 7. The CDR3 runs to 15 residues. The germline V gene has CDR1 MNHNY and CDR2 SVGAGI (reference sequence). The CDR3 loop reads CASSSAGTGGQPQHF. The CDR3 DNA is TGTGCCAGCAGCTCCGCCGGGACAGGGGGTCAGCCCCAGCATTTT.

This clone was seen only once. The V and J genes are TRBV14 and TRBJ2-5, with 9 bases fitting TRBD2. The germline CDR1 and CDR2 sequences are SGHDN and FVKESK. This CDR3 region has 16 residues. J was trimmed by 2 bases and V by 3 bases; bases with no gene match: 7. The CDR3 DNA is TGTGCCAGCAGCCAGGGGACTAGCCTTGGTCAAGAGACCCAGTACTTC. It codes for CASSQGTSLGQETQYF.

The chain joins TRBV20-1 to TRBJ2-3; D possibly corresponds to TRBD2 (5 bases). V was cut by 3 bases and J by 0 bases, with 16 bases left in between. Germline V gives CDR1 DFQATT, CDR2 SNEGSKA (reference sequence). The CDR3 covers 16 residues. As DNA, the CDR3 is TGCAGTGCTAGTATCGGGAAGGCCGCTAGCACAGATACGCAGTATTTT. It codes for CSASIGKAASTDTQYF.

This clone was detected only once. The chain has TRBV4-1 and TRBJ2-7; 13 positions agree with TRBD2. CDR3 length: 15 amino acids. CDR1 is MGHRA, CDR2 YSYEKL, per germline. J was trimmed by 6 bases and V by 4 bases; bases with no gene match: 6. The CDR3 reads CASSLTGLAGAEQYF. CDR3 DNA sequence: TGCGCCAGCAGCCTGACAGGACTAGCGGGAGCCGAGCAGTACTTC.

This chain connects TRBV29-1 to TRBJ2-4; TRBD1 agrees at 7 bases. The germline gives CDR1 SQVTM, CDR2 ANQGSEA. Trimming removed 4 bases from V and 0 bases from J; junction bases left unmatched: 6. This CDR3 has 15 residues. The CDR3, as DNA: TGCAGCGTTGCTCAGACAGGGTTAGCCAAAAACATTCAGTACTTC. It is translated as CSVAQTGLAKNIQYF.

This chain joins TRBV6-5 and TRBJ2-2, with a weak D call TRBD1 (6 bases). The germline V and J ends were trimmed by 7 bases and 7 bases, with 10 bases remaining between them. Germline V CDR1 and CDR2: MNHEY, SVGAGI. The CDR3 contains 12 residues. The CDR3 loop is CASKQGGGELFF. CDR3 nucleotides: TGTGCCAGCAAACAGGGTGGCGGGGAGCTGTTTTTT.

The chain has TRBV7-6 and TRBJ2-1; 10 nucleotides line up with TRBD2. This CDR3 has 17 amino acids. CDR1 is SGHVS, CDR2 FNYEAQ, per germline. Trimming took 5 bases from V and 6 from J; bases not matched to a gene: 13. The CDR3 spells CASSLSLWLAGANEQFF. The CDR3 DNA sequence: TGTGCCAGCAGCCTATCCCTGTGGCTAGCGGGAGCCAATGAGCAGTTCTTC.

The chain uses TRBV21-1 and TRBJ1-1; the table's D gene call, TRBD1, was not cross checked with the DNA. TRBV21-1 is marked as a pseudogene. CDR3 length equals 15 residues. Here the CDR3 DNA reads TGTGCCAGCAGCACCTACAGGGGCCTGAACACTGAAGCTTTCTTT. Translation gives CASSTYRGLNTEAFF.

The chain carries TRBV19 and TRBJ2-4; 11 positions match TRBD1. The length of the CDR3 is 15 residues. CDR1 LNHDA and CDR2 SQIVND come from the germline V gene (reference sequence). V shed 7 bases and J 10 bases; nucleotides not matched to a gene: 12. Here the CDR3 reads CASTKRTGGKIIQYF. The CDR3 DNA is TGTGCCAGTACCAAAAGGACAGGGGGCAAGATTATTCAGTACTTC.

This chain joins TRBV5-1 and TRBJ2-3; D ambiguous. The V and J ends lost 3 bases and 3 bases respectively, with 8 bases between them. Germline V gene data show CDR1 as SGHRS and CDR2 as YFSETQ. CDR3 length equals 13 residues. The CDR3 nucleotides are TGCGCCAGCAGCTCCCCCGTTACAGATACGCAGTATTTT. Translated: CASSSPVTDTQYF. The full variable domain, its missing parts supplied by reference TRBV5-1 and TRBJ2-3, is KAGVTQTPRYLIKTRGQQVTLSCSPISGHRSVSWYQQTPGQGLQFLFEYFSETQRNKGNFPGRFSGRQFSNSRSEMNVSTLELGDSALYLCASSSPVTDTQYFGPGTRLTVL.

The chain links TRBV7-2 to TRBJ2-5, with 7 bases that match TRBD1. This CDR3 contains 14 residues. Germline loops: CDR1 SGHTA, CDR2 FQGNSA. J lost 3 bases, V lost 1 base, and 2 bases had no gene match. For the CDR3, the DNA is TGTGCCAGCAGCTTAGGGACAGGAGAAGAGACCCAGTACTTC. The encoded protein is CASSLGTGEETQYF. Together with reference TRBV7-2 and TRBJ2-5, the CDR3 gives the full variable domain: GAGVSQSPSNKVTEKGKDVELRCDPISGHTALYWYRQSLGQGLEFLIYFQGNSAPDKSGLPSDRFSAERTGGSVSTLTIQRTQQEDSAVYLCASSLGTGEETQYFGPGTRLLVL.

The rearrangement joins TRBV10-3 to TRBJ1-2; 10 bases agree with TRBD1. The J segment lost 3 bases and the V segment lost 6 bases, leaving 10 bases of the junction unmatched. Germline V gives CDR1 ENHRY, CDR2 SYGVKD. This CDR3 contains 16 residues. The CDR3 region is CAISDRTGGSYYGYTF. CDR3 nucleotides: TGTGCCATCAGCGATCGGACAGGGGGGTCGTACTATGGCTACACCTTC.

The CDR3 DNA follows: TGTGCCAGCAGCCCTAGCGGGCTCTCCTACGAGCAGTACTTC. It translates to CASSPSGLSYEQYF. This chain links TRBV7-3 with TRBJ2-7, with 8 nucleotides matching TRBD2. The J segment lost 0 bases and the V segment lost 5 bases, leaving 3 bases of the junction unmatched. The length of the CDR3 is 14 residues. Germline CDR1 is SGHTA and CDR2 is FQGTGA.